What follows are 4 T cell receptor beta chains derived from one specimen sequenced in a study of CD8+ T cells in alopecia areata. Cells that came from pooled cutaneous lymph nodes were sorted using CD4, CD8alpha, NKG2D, NKG2ACE and other markers. In each case, RNA was isolated and then reverse transcribed into cDNA as the sequencing template. This table comes from immunoSEQ multiplex PCR, and its TCRdb copy is limited to in-frame clones, with some not included. The record shows under 20,000 clones for this sample, with no singletons present. Input material: CD8+ T cells sorted from a lymph node. The receptor set was obtained from a C3H/HeJ mouse with alopecia areata. MHC haplotype of the strain: H2-k.

This clone has a handful of counts. Gene and germline names: mouse. The read ends 4 residues shy of where the CDR3 ends; the end is completed using the germline J gene. The chain uses TRBV13-2 and TRBJ2-7; TRBD2 aligns across 9 bases. J was trimmed by 2 bases and V by 5 bases; bases with no gene match: 2. This CDR3 is 13 amino acids long. Looked up from germline, CDR1 is NNHNN and CDR2 is SYGAGS (reference sequence). The CDR3 DNA, read in part, is TGTGCCAGCGGCGACTGGGGGCCCTAT. This gives the protein CASGDWGPY. The entire CDR3 reads CASGDWGPYEQYF.

This clone was seen many times. The TCRdb protein and the DNA translation do not line up at residue 12; the protein shown here was made by translating the DNA. Germline and genes: mouse. The read terminates 3 residues ahead of where the CDR3 ends, so the germline J gene completes it. The J gene is TRBJ1-3, the V gene TRBV5; 7 nucleotides match TRBD1. Per germline, CDR1 LGHNA and CDR2 YNLKQL (reference sequence). The CDR3 totals 15 residues. With 4 bases clipped from V and 0 bases from J, the junction kept 3 bases outside the gene matches. The sequenced CDR3 bases are TGTGCCAGCAGCCCAAACAGGGGTTCTGGAAATACG. Translation: CASSPNRGSGNT. The CDR3 in full is CASSPNRGSGNTLYF.

Turning to this clone: Genes and germline come from the mouse. CDR3: CASSGSGTGDERLFF. The sequenced CDR3 bases are TGTGCCAGCAGTGGTTCCGGGACAGGGGACGAA. The chain uses TRBV13-1 and TRBJ1-4, with TRBD1 matching 10 bases. Read data end 4 residues before the CDR3 end; the end is taken from the germline J gene. The CDR3 is 15 amino acids. Germline V gene data show CDR1 as NSHNY and CDR2 as SYGAGN. V dropped 3 bases and J dropped 6; count of bases not matched to a gene: 5.

About this clone itself: Germline and genes here are mouse. The read falls 4 residues short of the CDR3 end, and the missing part is taken from the germline J gene. V and J are TRBV19 and TRBJ2-1, with 8 nucleotides matching TRBD2. The CDR3 runs 16 residues. Per germline, CDR1 FNHDT and CDR2 SITEND (reference sequence). With 2 bases clipped from V and 0 bases from J, the junction kept 4 bases outside the gene matches. The part of the CDR3 DNA that was read is TGTGCCAGCAGTATCAACTGGGGGAGTAACTATGCT. Translation: CASSINWGSNYA. The CDR3, in full, reads CASSINWGSNYAEQFF.